Following are 27 T cell receptor beta chains from one sample sequenced in a study of blood T cell repertoires in COVID-19. This table comes from immunoSEQ multiplex PCR, and its TCRdb copy is limited to in-frame clones, with some not included. The sample yields over 150,000 clones, 85% to 90% seen once. Input material: peripheral blood. These receptors all come from a man aged 35 to 55 with active or convalescent COVID-19.

This chain uses TRBV19 with TRBJ1-6, with 7 nucleotides matching TRBD1. The CDR3 consists of 15 residues. Per the germline V gene, CDR1 is LNHDA and CDR2 is SQIVND (reference sequence). After removal of 5 bases from V and 7 bases from J, the junction contained 8 bases not matched to a gene. CDR3 region: CASSVGTVRNSPLHF. The CDR3 DNA is TGTGCCAGTAGTGTCGGGACAGTCCGGAATTCACCCCTCCACTTT.

CDR3 in amino acids: CASSDREGEKLFF. CDR3 nucleotides: TGTGCCAGTTCGGACAGGGAGGGAGAAAAACTGTTTTTT. The chain combines TRBV18 with TRBJ1-4, with 8 bases aligning to TRBD1. Unmatched junction bases numbered 8, after V lost 9 bases and J lost 8 bases. The CDR3 has 13 amino acids. Germline V gene sequence: CDR1 KGHSH, CDR2 LQKENI.

The genes are TRBV7-2 and TRBJ1-5; 7 bases are a match to TRBD1. Germline CDR1 reads SGHTA; CDR2 reads FQGNSA. V lost 5 bases and J lost 1; bases outside the gene matches: 5. This CDR3 is built from 15 residues. Here the CDR3 DNA reads TGTGCCAGCAGCCCACAGGGGCAAAGCAATCAGCCCCAGCATTTT. This codes for CASSPQGQSNQPQHF.

The V and J genes are TRBV7-2 and TRBJ1-1; D remains ambiguous. V shed 2 bases and J shed 8 bases, with 9 bases lying between them. Germline V gene data show CDR1 as SGHTA and CDR2 as FQGNSA. This CDR3 has 12 residues. The CDR3, as DNA: TGTGCCAGCAGCTTAAGCGGGTTCGAAGCTTTCTTT. Translating gives CASSLSGFEAFF.

The chain has TRBV4-1 and TRBJ2-5; 14 bases agree with TRBD2. This CDR3 has 20 amino acids. The junction had 14 bases not matched to a gene; V was cut back by 3 bases and J by 2 bases. Germline loops: CDR1 MGHRA, CDR2 YSYEKL. The CDR3 loop reads CASSHPKGLAGGRHQETQYF. CDR3 nucleotides: TGCGCCAGCAGCCACCCCAAAGGACTAGCGGGGGGCCGACATCAAGAGACCCAGTACTTC.

The V and J genes are TRBV30 and TRBJ2-7; TRBD1 matches 7 bases. Losses at the gene ends were 1 base for V and 4 bases for J; bases not matched to a gene: 4. The CDR3 runs to 13 residues. CDR1 GTSNPN and CDR2 SVGIG come from the germline V gene (reference sequence). The chain's CDR3 is CAWSGHRGYEQYF. The CDR3 DNA reads as TGTGCCTGGAGTGGGCACAGGGGTTACGAGCAGTACTTC.

J is TRBJ1-4 and V is TRBV29-1; D may be TRBD1 (6 bases). Germline V gives CDR1 SQVTM, CDR2 ANQGSEA. The CDR3 runs to 13 residues. The V end was cut by 5 bases, the J end by 4 bases, with 11 bases between. The CDR3: CSVFGQRNEKLFF. The CDR3 nucleotides are TGCAGCGTTTTCGGACAGCGTAATGAAAAACTGTTTTTT.

The chain has TRBV6-2 or TRBV6-3 and TRBJ2-7, with D possibly TRBD1 on 6 matching bases. The length of the CDR3 is 13 residues. Germline CDR1 is MNHEY and CDR2 is SVGEGT. Trimming took off 0 bases at V and 6 bases at J, with 9 bases between the two ends. CDR3 sequence (DNA): TGTGCCAGCAGTTACTCAGACAGGACCGAGCAGTACTTC. This translates into CASSYSDRTEQYF.

The chain joins TRBV5-4 to TRBJ1-5, with D unresolved. Germline V gives CDR1 SGHNT, CDR2 YYREEE (reference sequence). CDR3 length equals 15 residues. The ends were cut back, 2 bases at V and 0 bases at J, with 9 bases in the middle. The CDR3 spells CASSLGGDSNQPQHF. DNA for the CDR3: TGTGCCAGCAGCTTAGGTGGAGATAGCAATCAGCCCCAGCATTTT.

In its sample, this clone was seen a few times. Other DNA sequences of this sample code for an identical CDR3. V and J are TRBV12-3 or TRBV12-4 and TRBJ1-2, with D possibly being TRBD1 (5 bases). The CDR3 spans 13 residues. With 0 bases removed from V and 4 bases from J, the gap between germline ends came to 6 bases. CDR3 DNA sequence: TGTGCCAGCAGTTTAGCGGGGGGCTATGGCTACACCTTC. The encoded protein is CASSLAGGYGYTF.

This chain joins TRBV4-1 and TRBJ1-5; unclear D gene. The germline gives CDR1 MGHRA, CDR2 YSYEKL. V was cut by 1 base and J by 0 bases, with 4 bases left in between. CDR3 length: 14 residues. This CDR3 is CASSQGHSNQPQHF. CDR3 in DNA: TGCGCCAGCAGCCAAGGGCATAGCAATCAGCCCCAGCATTTT.

The chain uses TRBV12-3 or TRBV12-4 and TRBJ2-7, with 8 bases fitting TRBD1. V shed 6 bases and J 12 bases; nucleotides not matched to a gene: 10. The CDR3 runs 12 residues. CDR3 in amino acids: CASSRDRGGRYF. In DNA form, the CDR3 reads TGTGCCAGCAGCCGCGACAGGGGAGGTAGGTACTTC.

This clone was seen only once. This chain links TRBV15 with TRBJ2-1; D remains unclear. In germline, CDR1 is LNHNV, CDR2 YYDKDF (reference sequence). The V end was cut by 0 bases, the J end by 3 bases, with 9 bases between. The CDR3 loop spans 15 amino acids. The CDR3 reads CATSREIAVYNEQFF. DNA for the CDR3: TGTGCCACCAGCAGAGAAATTGCGGTCTACAATGAGCAGTTCTTC.

This chain connects TRBV18 to TRBJ1-5; maybe TRBD1 (6 bases). The CDR3 is 15 residues long. Trimming took off 2 bases at V and 3 bases at J, with 11 bases between the two ends. From germline, CDR1 is KGHSH and CDR2 LQKENI. The CDR3 protein is CASSPGTYNNQPQHF. Written as DNA, the CDR3 is TGTGCCAGCTCACCAGGGACATACAACAATCAGCCCCAGCATTTT.

This sequence joins TRBV11-2 and TRBJ1-2; 10 nucleotides match TRBD1. Trimming removed 4 bases from V and 6 bases from J; junction bases left unmatched: 8. The length of the CDR3 is 15 residues. Germline V gives CDR1 SGHAT, CDR2 FQNNGV. This chain's CDR3 is CASSSPSGTGDGYTF. In DNA, the CDR3 is TGTGCCAGCAGCTCCCCCTCCGGGACAGGGGATGGCTACACCTTC.

As DNA, the CDR3 is TGTGCCAGCAGCGAGCGGGGGGGCCCCCTAACGCAGTATTTT. Protein sequence: CASSERGGPLTQYF. The chain is built from TRBV7-9 and TRBJ2-3, with TRBD2 matching 10 bases. This CDR3 spans 14 amino acids. The germline gives CDR1 SEHNR, CDR2 FQNEAQ (reference sequence). V lost 5 bases and J lost 9; bases outside the gene matches: 8.

The J gene is TRBJ2-1, the V gene TRBV7-2; 9 nucleotides line up with TRBD1. Looked up from germline, CDR1 is SGHTA and CDR2 is FQGNSA. The CDR3 has 16 amino acids. V lost 5 bases, J lost 8 bases, and 13 bases stayed unmatched. CDR3: CASSPDRGYSSDEQFF. The CDR3 coding sequence is TGTGCCAGCAGCCCAGACAGGGGGTATTCCAGCGATGAGCAGTTCTTC.

The rearrangement uses TRBV5-6 and TRBJ2-5; 11 bases align to TRBD2. CDR3 size: 16 residues. In germline, CDR1 is SGHDT, CDR2 YYEEEE. The V and J ends lost 0 bases and 4 bases, in that order; junction bases with no gene match: 5. The CDR3 region has the DNA TGTGCCAGCAGCTTGGCCCTACTAGCGGGGGCAGAGACCCAGTACTTC. This translates into CASSLALLAGAETQYF.

The V call is TRBV14, the J call TRBJ2-2, with a tentative D call TRBD2 (6 bases). Trimming shortened V by 8 bases and J by 5 bases, and 12 bases separated the two germline ends. This CDR3 comprises 13 residues. Germline CDR1 is SGHDN and CDR2 is FVKESK. The CDR3: CASRVGRTGELFF. The CDR3, as DNA: TGTGCCAGCCGGGTCGGGAGAACCGGGGAGCTGTTTTTT.

The chain links TRBV2 to TRBJ2-3; the match to TRBD2 covers 7 bases. V shed 11 bases, J shed 0 bases, and the junction held 5 bases outside the gene matches. Per germline, CDR1 SNHLY and CDR2 FYNNEI. This CDR3 has 13 amino acids. CDR3 amino acids: CAGGDFSTDTQYF. CDR3 nucleotide sequence: TGTGCCGGGGGGGACTTTAGCACAGATACGCAGTATTTT.

The chain links TRBV28 to TRBJ1-1, with 9 positions matching TRBD1. Germline V gene lookup returns CDR1 MDHEN and CDR2 SYDVKM. This CDR3 contains 16 residues. The V segment lost 2 bases and the J segment 5 bases; nucleotides outside the gene matches: 9. The CDR3 protein is CASSLRRTGVETEAFF. CDR3 DNA sequence: TGTGCCAGCAGTTTAAGACGGACAGGGGTAGAAACTGAAGCTTTCTTT. Full variable domain (remainder filled in from reference TRBV28 and TRBJ1-1): DVKVTQSSRYLVKRTGEKVFLECVQDMDHENMFWYRQDPGLGLRLIYFSYDVKMKEKGDIPEGYSVSREKKERFSLILESASTNQTSMYLCASSLRRTGVETEAFFGQGTRLTVV.

This clone was seen a single time. This chain uses TRBV27 with TRBJ2-3; D possibly corresponds to TRBD1 (5 bases). This CDR3 is built from 16 residues. Germline V CDR1 and CDR2: MNHEY, SMNVEV (reference sequence). Trimming took 5 bases from V and 2 from J, leaving 17 bases between them. CDR3 sequence: CASSRLTATDTDTQYF. CDR3 nucleotides: TGTGCCAGCAGTCGACTGACAGCGACCGACACAGATACGCAGTATTTT.

The chain is built from TRBV18 and TRBJ2-7; tentative D call: TRBD2 (6 bases). The germline gives CDR1 KGHSH, CDR2 LQKENI. The V end lost 6 bases, the J end lost 0 bases, and 18 bases lay between the germline ends. The CDR3 has 16 residues. DNA for the CDR3: TGTGCCAGCTCTCGAACCGGGACTGAGAGCTCCTACGAGCAGTACTTC. It is translated as CASSRTGTESSYEQYF.

The chain carries TRBV10-2 and TRBJ2-2; D uncertain. V was shortened by 4 bases and J by 1 base, with 13 bases between the two germline ends. The germline CDR1 and CDR2 sequences are WSHSY and SAAADI. The CDR3 spans 16 residues. CDR3 in DNA: TGCGCCAGCAGTGGGGCCCTTCTAATGAACACCGGGGAGCTGTTTTTT. Amino acids: CASSGALLMNTGELFF.

The chain has TRBV3-1 (or the pseudogene TRBV3-2) and TRBJ1-2; 7 nucleotides line up with TRBD1. J gave up 2 bases and V 4 bases, and 10 bases lay outside the gene matches. CDR1 is LGHDT and CDR2 is YNNKEL in the germline V gene (reference sequence). CDR3 length equals 16 residues. The CDR3 DNA follows: TGTGCCAGCAGCCCATTGGGGACAGATATAAACTATGGCTACACCTTC. Residues: CASSPLGTDINYGYTF.

The chain recombines TRBV7-8 with TRBJ1-5, with TRBD1 as a possible D gene (6 bases). CDR1 and CDR2 from the germline V gene are SGHVS and FQNEAQ. The ends were cut back, 6 bases at V and 2 bases at J, with 11 bases in the middle. CDR3 length equals 14 residues. Here the CDR3 reads CASSKGGGNQPQHF. CDR3 DNA: TGTGCCAGCAGTAAAGGGGGAGGCAATCAGCCCCAGCATTTT.

The table lists this clone with a count of one. V is TRBV10-3 and J is TRBJ1-2; D perhaps matches TRBD1 (6 bases). Germline V gives CDR1 ENHRY, CDR2 SYGVKD. Trimming pared 6 bases from V and 2 bases from J, leaving 16 bases between. The CDR3 totals 15 residues. The CDR3 protein is CAISGRDNQNYGYTF. The CDR3 region has the DNA TGTGCCATCAGCGGCCGGGACAACCAAAACTATGGCTACACCTTC.